This T cell receptor beta chain derives from a study of cytomegalovirus exposure and HLA in healthy donors (dated by TCRdb to the late 2010s). Notes on the research overall: According to a later analysis, the roughly 120 validation repertoires were produced on the same platform as the 666 repertoires of the first cohort. The study was designed to test whether signatures of past pathogen exposure could be identified by cataloging public T cell receptors. The study combined high-throughput TCR immunosequencing, statistical association of individual TCRs with disease status, and machine learning to predict cytomegalovirus infection status. A separate validation cohort of over 95 different subjects was used in addition to the 666-subject first cohort. Overall study results and their limits: In the study, about 150 TCR beta chains were listed as associated with cytomegalovirus. Of the cluster scores, about 94% were above 0 in a later analysis, which found that TCRs clustered in the first cohort also tended to co-occur in the approximately 130 validation repertoires. The validation cohort had no HLA typing available for a later analysis, so co-occurrence within that cohort was assessed over all 120 or so repertoires. According to the authors, the approach could potentially be generalized to other disease states and immunological phenotypes. Across donors, most TCR sequences were observed very rarely, whereas some public TCRs were present in many individuals. The classifier was reported to diagnose cytomegalovirus status with high specificity and sensitivity in both the original cohort and the validation cohort. A few of the identified cytomegalovirus-associated TCR beta chains were confirmed in vitro to be specific for cytomegalovirus antigens.

Donors formed part of the validation cohort, which comprised about 130 subjects and was distinct from the first cohort of several hundred subjects. The germline V gene provides CDR1 SNHLY and CDR2 FYNNEI. Trimming takes 10 bases from V and 6 bases from J, and the germline ends sit 18 bases apart. The CDR3 runs 14 amino acids, cysteine and phenylalanine included. Only CDR3 DNA remains: 42 bases, in frame from the first base. Library preparation employed the immunoSEQ multiplex PCR assay. The study's own analysis went as follows. A statistical classification framework was built for diagnosing cytomegalovirus status from the catalog of TCR beta chain sequences. Imported from immuneACCESS, the table was reduced by TCRdb to in-frame sequences with V and J called. These copies leave out some clones; in studies compared against another copy, an unresolved V gene accounts for under half, and the cause of the remainder is not known. V, J and clone size are taken as reported in that table, and D and trimming were inferred from the DNA itself. This sample has fewer than 120,000 clones in its table, and over 75% of those were observed once. The leading ten clones occupy around 1.4% of the sample.

Note on this clone: No antigen is known for it. The sample holds no much larger clone one base away, and base qualities are not on file.

This clonotype originated in a woman younger than 45 in good health and CMV-seropositive. Sequencing used PBMCs. This chain is built from TRBV2 and TRBJ2-2, and perhaps TRBD2 as D gene, on 6 matching bases. CDR3 reads: CATDMAGTAGELFF. DNA sequence: TGTGCCACCGACATGGCGGGGACGGCCGGGGAGCTGTTTTTT.